The 9 T cell receptor beta chains in this list originate from one sample, sequenced in a study of OX40 agonist ivuxolimab in advanced cancers. TCRdb's table, derived via immunoSEQ multiplex PCR, lists solely in-frame clones and lacks some. The sample contains roughly 11,000 clones, approximately 75% of which appear only once. The sequenced sample was CD4+ or CD8+ T cells sorted from blood, obtained in a trial of the OX40 agonist ivuxolimab. These receptors were taken from an adult with an advanced solid tumor such as melanoma, head and neck, liver or kidney cancer.

This clone was detected only a few times. The rearrangement links TRBV5-1 to TRBJ2-2; no firm D call. The CDR3 contains 14 residues. Trimming took 3 bases from V and 2 from J, leaving 8 bases between them. Germline-derived CDR1 and CDR2 are SGHRS and YFSETQ. The DNA of the CDR3 is TGCGCCAGCAGCTCCTGGCCTAACACCGGGGAGCTGTTTTTT. Translated: CASSSWPNTGELFF.

The chain couples TRBV29-1 to TRBJ2-1; D ambiguous. This CDR3 spans 13 amino acids. Germline V gene sequence: CDR1 SQVTM, CDR2 ANQGSEA. V was shortened by 4 bases and J by 3 bases, with 10 bases between the two germline ends. CDR3 protein: CSVGISIYNEQFF. The CDR3 bases are TGCAGCGTTGGTATTAGTATCTACAATGAGCAGTTCTTC.

V and J are TRBV9 and TRBJ2-4, with a weak D call TRBD2 (6 bases). V lost 0 bases and J lost 15, with 16 bases in between. Germline V lookup: CDR1 SGDLS, CDR2 YYNGEE. The CDR3 spans 13 residues. The CDR3 sequence: CASSVGGADHRYF. In DNA, the CDR3 is TGTGCCAGCAGCGTAGGCGGGGCAGACCATAGGTACTTC.

This chain joins TRBV9 and TRBJ2-1; D gene unclear. Trimming took off 3 bases at V and 3 bases at J, with 7 bases between the two ends. The CDR3 extends over 13 amino acids. Germline loops: CDR1 SGDLS, CDR2 YYNGEE. The CDR3 region has the DNA TGTGCCAGCAGCGCAGTCCTCTACAATGAGCAGTTCTTC. Translation: CASSAVLYNEQFF.

This clone was picked up one time. The chain is built from TRBV4-2 and TRBJ2-1; no definite D call. CDR1 and CDR2 from the germline V gene are LGHNA and YNFKEQ. Trimming removed 0 bases at V and 7 bases at J, with 10 bases between. The CDR3 contains 14 residues. This chain's CDR3 is CASSQEQANNEQFF. CDR3 nucleotide sequence: TGTGCCAGCAGCCAAGAGCAGGCGAATAATGAGCAGTTCTTC.

This chain joins TRBV11-3 and TRBJ2-1; 8 nucleotides line up with TRBD2. This CDR3 has 14 residues. Germline V gene data show CDR1 as SGHNT and CDR2 as YENEEA. J was trimmed by 4 bases and V by 5 bases; bases with no gene match: 4. The CDR3 region has the DNA TGTGCCAGCAGCGGCCAGCGGGGGTACAATGAGCAGTTCTTC. Protein product: CASSGQRGYNEQFF.

This chain connects TRBV5-4 to TRBJ1-2; D is possibly TRBD1 (6 bases). The CDR3 spans 17 residues. Germline V CDR1 and CDR2: SGHNT, YYREEE (reference sequence). Trimming shortened V by 0 bases and J by 0 bases, and 15 bases separated the two germline ends. CDR3: CASSLGKWGQANYGYTF. The CDR3 nucleotides read TGTGCCAGCAGCTTGGGAAAGTGGGGACAAGCTAACTATGGCTACACCTTC.

This clone is labeled medium-sized (0.01 to 0.1%). The chain couples TRBV19 to TRBJ2-1, with 7 positions matching TRBD2. Per germline, CDR1 LNHDA and CDR2 SQIVND (reference sequence). CDR3 size: 14 residues. V dropped 6 bases and J dropped 3; count of bases not matched to a gene: 5. This CDR3 is CASRFAGVYNEQFF. The CDR3 DNA follows: TGTGCCAGTAGATTTGCGGGAGTCTACAATGAGCAGTTCTTC.

V usage is TRBV19 and J usage is TRBJ1-2; perhaps TRBD1 as D (6 bases). Trimming took off 5 bases at V and 8 bases at J, with 21 bases between the two ends. Germline V CDR1 and CDR2: LNHDA, SQIVND (reference sequence). This CDR3 has 15 residues. The CDR3 region has the DNA TGTGCCAGTAGTGCTTACTCCAGGGGCGCTAGAGGCTACACCTTC. Protein: CASSAYSRGARGYTF.